A single sample gave rise to the 32 T cell receptor beta chains below, sequenced in a study of T cell repertoires in cytomegalovirus infection (dated by TCRdb to the late 2010s). The sequencing machine was an Illumina HiSeq 1500. The public reads were reanalyzed by TCRdb: fastp trimming at Q25, MiXCR alignment, in-frame beta chains only. Under each unique CDR3 protein, matching rows form one entry showing the most common genes and DNA. For this sample the table gives 740,000 or so distinct CDR3 sequences, of which less than 40% were detected only once. The ten most abundant clones make up roughly 2.8% of the sample. The material sequenced was PBMCs. Every receptor here comes from a human donor in good health (CMV status not recorded). Some clones in this sample may be carry-over from other donors' samples.

The chain is built from TRBV7-8 and TRBJ2-4, with 12 bases matching TRBD1. Germline V gives CDR1 SGHVS, CDR2 FQNEAQ. J lost 7 bases, V lost 7 bases, and 14 bases had no gene match. The CDR3 contains 17 residues. This CDR3 reads CASTLRPGQGAPNIQYF. CDR3 in DNA: TGTGCCAGCACCCTACGCCCGGGACAGGGGGCGCCCAACATTCAGTACTTC.

The V and J genes are TRBV14 and TRBJ1-2, with 7 bases fitting TRBD1. The germline gives CDR1 SGHDN, CDR2 FVKESK. This CDR3 has 13 residues. J was trimmed by 6 bases and V by 5 bases; bases with no gene match: 6. CDR3 DNA sequence: TGTGCCAGCAGCTACAGGGGTCTTAATGGCTACACCTTC. Protein: CASSYRGLNGYTF.

The J gene is TRBJ2-5, the V gene TRBV5-4; 12 bases are a match to TRBD2. The germline CDR1 and CDR2 sequences are SGHNT and YYREEE (reference sequence). Unmatched junction bases numbered 6, after V lost 1 base and J lost 5 bases. The CDR3 extends over 16 amino acids. The CDR3 DNA sequence: TGTGCCAGCAGCTTGTCTAGCGGGAGGGCGAAGGAGACCCAGTACTTC. It codes for CASSLSSGRAKETQYF.

V usage is TRBV19 and J usage is TRBJ1-3; no clear D gene. V was clipped by 4 bases and J by 0 bases, with 13 bases between them. Germline V gene sequence: CDR1 LNHDA, CDR2 SQIVND (reference sequence). The CDR3 is 16 residues long. The CDR3 protein is CASSTMQAFSGNTIYF. CDR3 sequence (DNA): TGTGCCAGTAGTACAATGCAGGCCTTCTCTGGAAACACCATATATTTT.

CDR3 sequence reads: CASRSLDEKLFF. The CDR3 nucleotides read TGTGCCAGCAGGTCTCTGGACGAAAAACTGTTTTTT. V usage is TRBV7-9 and J usage is TRBJ1-4; D unclear. Germline V lookup: CDR1 SEHNR, CDR2 FQNEAQ (reference sequence). The CDR3 loop spans 12 amino acids. V lost 6 bases, J lost 8 bases, and 10 bases lay in between.

This chain joins TRBV7-8 and TRBJ2-3; 8 bases are shared with TRBD2. Unmatched junction bases numbered 3, after V lost 8 bases and J lost 2 bases. CDR1 is SGHVS and CDR2 is FQNEAQ in the germline V gene. CDR3 length: 13 residues. This CDR3 is CASSAGVTDTQYF. CDR3 bases: TGTGCCAGCTCAGCGGGGGTCACAGATACGCAGTATTTT.

The genes are TRBV5-6 and TRBJ2-1; 7 bases match TRBD2. The length of the CDR3 is 14 residues. The J segment lost 5 bases and the V segment lost 1 base, leaving 3 bases of the junction unmatched. CDR1 and CDR2 from the germline V gene are SGHDT and YYEEEE. The CDR3 protein is CASSLPSGNNEQFF. CDR3 nucleotides: TGTGCCAGCAGCTTGCCTAGCGGAAACAATGAGCAGTTCTTC.

The chain is built from TRBV15 and TRBJ1-1; no reliable D call. V lost 0 bases, J lost 10 bases, and 15 bases lay in between. The CDR3 contains 14 residues. Germline values: CDR1 LNHNV, CDR2 YYDKDF (reference sequence). CDR3 DNA sequence: TGTGCCACCAGCAGAGATTATCCGGACCCCGTAGCTTTCTTT. Encoded protein: CATSRDYPDPVAFF. Drawing the rest from reference TRBV15 and TRBJ1-1, the complete variable domain is DAMVIQNPRYQVTQFGKPVTLSCSQTLNHNVMYWYQQKSSQAPKLLFHYYDKDFNNEADTPDNFQSRRPNTSFCFLDIRSPGLGDTAMYLCATSRDYPDPVAFFGQGTRLTVV.

This clonotype came up a few times. Here the CDR3 reads CASSLLGYNQPQHF. In nucleotides, the CDR3 is TGTGCCAGCAGTTTACTGGGTTACAATCAGCCCCAGCATTTT. This chain links TRBV12-3 or TRBV12-4 with TRBJ1-5; no firm D call. CDR3 length: 14 residues. V lost 2 bases and J 3 bases, leaving 8 bases between the germline ends.

This sequence joins TRBV7-2 and TRBJ2-7; a weak D match, TRBD2 (6 bases). CDR1 is SGHTA, CDR2 FQGNSA, per germline. Trimming took 5 bases from V and 4 from J, leaving 18 bases between them. CDR3 length equals 15 residues. The CDR3 spells CASSRRAGPNYEQYF. The CDR3 DNA reads as TGTGCCAGCAGCCGACGGGCGGGGCCAAATTACGAGCAGTACTTC.

The rearrangement uses TRBV20-1 and TRBJ2-4, with D possibly matching TRBD1 (6 bases). The V and J ends lost 2 bases and 9 bases respectively, with 20 bases between them. The CDR3 is 15 residues long. The germline gives CDR1 DFQATT, CDR2 SNEGSKA (reference sequence). This CDR3 is CSARFAGAVVGIQYF. In DNA form, the CDR3 reads TGCAGTGCTAGATTTGCAGGGGCGGTCGTAGGCATTCAGTACTTC.

The rearrangement joins TRBV10-2 to TRBJ1-4; D remains ambiguous. Germline CDR1 WSHSY, CDR2 SAAADI. This CDR3 has 12 amino acids. Deletions cut 6 bases from V and 8 bases from J, with 10 bases between. Here the CDR3 reads CASRGTTEKLFF. The CDR3 coding sequence is TGCGCCAGCAGGGGAACGACCGAAAAACTGTTTTTT.

This clonotype appeared a few times. The chain employs TRBV6-6 and TRBJ2-7; TRBD1 matches at 7 bases. The CDR3 is 14 residues long. Trimming at V came to 6 bases and at J to 4 bases, leaving 9 bases not matched to a gene. Per the germline V gene, CDR1 is MNHNY and CDR2 is SVGAGI (reference sequence). CDR3 protein: CASREGGQHYEQYF. CDR3 coding DNA: TGTGCCAGCAGAGAAGGGGGACAGCATTACGAGCAGTACTTC.

This clonotype came up a few times. Germline is not matched at one junction end, which may reflect a read error. The chain recombines TRBV4-1 with TRBJ2-7; TRBD1 might be the D (7 bases). The CDR3 is 16 residues long. Germline values: CDR1 MGHRA, CDR2 YSYEKL. DNA for the CDR3: TGTGCCAGCAGCCCCACGGAGGGGCAGGGGGCCTACGAGCAGTACTTC. It codes for CASSPTEGQGAYEQYF.

The rearrangement uses TRBV19 and TRBJ2-2; D is perhaps TRBD2 (5 bases). This CDR3 has 15 residues. V gave up 3 bases and J gave up 6 bases, with 14 bases separating them. Germline CDR1 LNHDA, CDR2 SQIVND (reference sequence). This chain's CDR3 is CASSIAGNMAGELFF. The CDR3 nucleotides are TGTGCCAGTAGTATTGCCGGGAATATGGCCGGGGAGCTGTTTTTT.

This clonotype has only a few counts. V usage is TRBV6-1 and J usage is TRBJ1-2, with 7 nucleotides matching TRBD1. The germline CDR1 and CDR2 sequences are MNHNS and SASEGT. The CDR3 has 13 amino acids. The V and J ends lost 6 bases and 4 bases, in that order; junction bases with no gene match: 5. CDR3 in DNA: TGTGCCAGCAGGACCCGGGACAGCTATGGCTACACCTTC. Its translation is CASRTRDSYGYTF.

The chain couples TRBV6-6 to TRBJ1-2; tentatively, D is TRBD1 (6 bases). This CDR3 region has 15 residues. CDR1 MNHNY and CDR2 SVGAGI come from the germline V gene (reference sequence). The germline V and J ends were trimmed by 0 bases and 1 base, with 9 bases remaining between them. The CDR3 DNA reads TGTGCCAGCAGTTACTCCAGACAGGTTAACTATGGCTACACCTTC. Its protein product is CASSYSRQVNYGYTF.

This clonotype was counted only a few times. The CDR3 coding sequence is TGTGCCAGCAGTTTAGGGACTAACGGTTACGAGCAGTACTTC. This sequence encodes CASSLGTNGYEQYF. This chain connects TRBV27 to TRBJ2-7; the match to TRBD2 covers 7 bases. Germline loops: CDR1 MNHEY, CDR2 SMNVEV (reference sequence). Unmatched junction bases numbered 5, after V lost 2 bases and J lost 4 bases. The CDR3 contains 14 residues.

The rearrangement links TRBV6-8 to TRBJ2-1; D might be TRBD2 (6 bases). The better agreement between TRBJ2-7 and the DNA end casts doubt on the J call. Germline lookup yields CDR1 MNHGY and CDR2 SAAAGT. The CDR3 has 15 residues. CDR3 bases: TGTGCCAGCAGTTACGAGGCGGGAACCTACAATGAGCAGTACTTC. It yields the protein CASSYEAGTYNEQYF.

This clonotype has a handful of counts. V and J are TRBV6-1 and TRBJ1-5; 7 bases are a match to TRBD1. The CDR3 sequence is 14 residues long. Germline-derived CDR1 and CDR2 are MNHNS and SASEGT. Trimming took 6 bases from V and 4 from J; bases not matched to a gene: 6. The CDR3 sequence: CASRRDSTNQPQHF. The CDR3 DNA is TGTGCCAGCAGGCGGGACAGCACAAATCAGCCCCAGCATTTT.

This clonotype was seen at least ten times. The chain joins TRBV7-2 to TRBJ2-3; no reliable D call. This CDR3 spans 12 amino acids. Trimming cost V 2 bases and J 5 bases, with 5 bases left between them. Germline V gene sequence: CDR1 SGHTA, CDR2 FQGNSA. The CDR3 loop reads CASSLRRDTQYF. In DNA form, the CDR3 reads TGTGCCAGCAGCTTACGGCGAGATACGCAGTATTTT.

About this clonotype: This may come from a read error, since a much larger clone is one base off. The genes are TRBV15 and TRBJ2-3, with 10 bases identical to TRBD1. The trim removed 6 bases at V and 7 bases at J, leaving 10 bases unmatched. CDR1 is LNHNV and CDR2 is YYDKDF in the germline V gene (reference sequence). This CDR3 region has 15 residues. In nucleotides, the CDR3 is TGTGCCACCAGTGCTCCGGGACAGGGGCCATATACGCAGTATTTT. Its translation is CATSAPGQGPYTQYF. Full variable domain (outside the CDR3, taken from reference TRBV15 and TRBJ2-3): DAMVIQNPRYQVTQFGKPVTLSCSQTLNHNVMYWYQQKSSQAPKLLFHYYDKDFNNEADTPDNFQSRRPNTSFCFLDIRSPGLGDTAMYLCATSAPGQGPYTQYFGPGTRLTVL.

The rearrangement links TRBV28 to TRBJ1-2; maybe TRBD1 (5 bases). Per germline, CDR1 MDHEN and CDR2 SYDVKM. CDR3 size: 14 residues. V lost 6 bases and J 4 bases, leaving 15 bases between the germline ends. CDR3 sequence: CASSFQTDTYGYTF. CDR3 coding DNA: TGTGCCAGCAGCTTTCAGACAGACACCTATGGCTACACCTTC.

The chain links TRBV7-2 to TRBJ2-7, with a possible D match to TRBD1 (6 bases). The V gene's germline CDR1 is SGHTA and CDR2 FQGNSA. The CDR3 is 16 amino acids. V was clipped by 5 bases and J by 3 bases, with 20 bases between them. The CDR3 DNA is TGTGCCAGCAGCCCCGGCGGACAGTTTAATCACTACGAGCAGTACTTC. It is translated as CASSPGGQFNHYEQYF.

This clonotype was found once. V usage is TRBV28 and J usage is TRBJ2-2, with 8 bases matching TRBD2. The germline V gene has CDR1 MDHEN and CDR2 SYDVKM. The CDR3 is 15 amino acids. With V trimmed by 6 bases and J by 10 bases, 13 bases remained unmatched. CDR3: CASSLRAGGKVELFF. CDR3 DNA sequence: TGTGCCAGCAGCCTACGTGCGGGAGGAAAAGTGGAGCTGTTTTTT. Complete variable domain (other parts from reference TRBV28 and TRBJ2-2): DVKVTQSSRYLVKRTGEKVFLECVQDMDHENMFWYRQDPGLGLRLIYFSYDVKMKEKGDIPEGYSVSREKKERFSLILESASTNQTSMYLCASSLRAGGKVELFFGEGSRLTVL.

This clonotype was seen only a few times. The chain employs TRBV19 and TRBJ2-7, with a tentative D call TRBD1 (5 bases). The V and J ends lost 4 bases and 5 bases respectively, with 12 bases between them. Germline values: CDR1 LNHDA, CDR2 SQIVND (reference sequence). This CDR3 comprises 13 residues. The CDR3 DNA reads TGTGCCAGTAGTACGCAGGGTAGGAACGAGCAGTACTTC. As protein: CASSTQGRNEQYF. The entire variable domain, with the rest obtained from reference TRBV19 and TRBJ2-7, is as follows: DGGITQSPKYLFRKEGQNVTLSCEQNLNHDAMYWYRQDPGQGLRLIYYSQIVNDFQKGDIAEGYSVSREKKESFPLTVTSAQKNPTAFYLCASSTQGRNEQYFGPGTRLTVT.

The rearrangement joins TRBV5-6 to TRBJ2-5; D possibly uses TRBD1 or TRBD2 (5 bases each). The CDR3 spans 15 residues. Germline V gene data show CDR1 as SGHDT and CDR2 as YYEEEE. Trimming pared 0 bases from V and 1 base from J, leaving 10 bases between. CDR3 sequence (DNA): TGTGCCAGCAGCTTGGCAGGGACCTTCCAAGAGACCCAGTACTTC. Protein: CASSLAGTFQETQYF.

CDR3 loop: CASSRTAGGQETQYF. The CDR3 bases are TGTGCCAGCAGTAGAACCGCAGGGGGCCAAGAGACCCAGTACTTC. J is TRBJ2-5 and V is TRBV12-3 or TRBV12-4; TRBD1 aligns across 7 bases. The CDR3 length is 15 residues. Trimming at V came to 5 bases and at J to 1 base, leaving 7 bases not matched to a gene.

The V and J genes are TRBV27 and TRBJ2-3; D might be TRBD2 (6 bases). The V and J ends lost 6 bases and 2 bases respectively, with 18 bases between them. Germline values: CDR1 MNHEY, CDR2 SMNVEV (reference sequence). The CDR3 sequence is 16 residues long. The CDR3 here is CASSNSRVLATDTQYF. The CDR3 DNA reads TGTGCCAGCAGCAACTCCAGGGTACTAGCCACAGATACGCAGTATTTT.

The chain carries TRBV7-2 and TRBJ2-7; unclear D gene. CDR3 length: 11 residues. With 3 bases removed from V and 6 bases from J, the gap between germline ends came to 6 bases. In germline, CDR1 is SGHTA, CDR2 FQGNSA. This CDR3 is CASSFMGEQYF. In DNA form, the CDR3 reads TGTGCCAGCAGCTTTATGGGCGAGCAGTACTTC.

This clonotype turned up a few times. The chain is built from TRBV28 and TRBJ2-5; no clear D gene. This CDR3 is built from 14 residues. CDR1 is MDHEN, CDR2 SYDVKM, per germline. Between the trimmed V and J ends, which lost 7 bases and 5 bases, there was a span of 17 bases. The CDR3 DNA reads as TGTGCCAGCAACCGACTCATTTCAGAGGAGACCCAGTACTTC. This translates into CASNRLISEETQYF.

The chain links TRBV27 to TRBJ1-5, with D perhaps TRBD1 (5 bases). This CDR3 has 13 amino acids. CDR1 MNHEY and CDR2 SMNVEV come from the germline V gene (reference sequence). V lost 8 bases, J lost 3 bases, and 11 bases lay in between. The CDR3: CASADRPNQPQHF. CDR3 sequence (DNA): TGTGCCAGCGCAGACAGACCCAATCAGCCCCAGCATTTT.